This T cell receptor (beta chain) came from a study of regulatory T cells in long-lasting Graves disease (dated by TCRdb to 2020 to 2023). In the study overall: Antithyroid drugs had been taken for less than 3 months by newly diagnosed Graves' disease patients. This study used TCR sequencing and RNA sequencing of peripheral blood to compare persistent Graves' disease patients against newly diagnosed Graves' disease patients. The study was registered as a clinical trial and conducted in China. A total of roughly 35 samples underwent TCR sequencing: around 13 from persistent and roughly 20 from newly diagnosed Graves' disease patients.

The time point label corresponds to: newly diagnosed GD, antithyroid drugs for less than 3 months. RNA was extracted from PBMCs in TRIzol for both TCR sequencing and RNA sequencing. The diagnosis of Graves' disease followed American Thyroid Association guidelines. Recruitment of patients was carried out at an endocrinology department in Xi'an, China. Each patient gave 7 to 9.5 milliliters of peripheral blood, collected in an EDTA anticoagulant tube. Ficoll Paque Plus density gradient separation was used to isolate PBMCs, and no further T cell sorting was done. RNA quality was checked with an Agilent 2100 Bioanalyzer and agarose gel, and concentration with a NanoDrop 2000. The germline V and J ends show losses of 3 bases and 4 bases respectively, and no gene match explains 9 bases of the junction. The CDR3 has 16 amino acids, counting the end cysteine and phenylalanine. Of all the DNA, just the CDR3 is kept, 48 bases in frame from base 1. CDR1 and CDR2 are read off the germline V gene as MGHDK and SYGVNS.

At least ten counts were recorded for this clonotype. Its antigen is not yet known. The sample holds no much larger clone one base away, and base qualities are not on file. Overall study results and their limits: Preferential use of TRBV28, TRBJ1-2 and TRBJ2-5 was observed in persistent disease, whereas TRBV20-1 and TRBJ2-1 were favored in newly diagnosed disease. Sequencing and analysis were limited to the TCR beta chain. Patients with persistent disease shared more public clonotypes (approximately 2,500) than newly diagnosed patients did (more than 900). Compared with newly diagnosed patients, persistent Graves' disease patients had lower TCR Shannon entropy and fewer highly expanded clones, which suggests clonal expansion. Because the primary lesion, thyroid tissue, could not be accessed, the study looked at peripheral blood alone. The small sample size was acknowledged by the authors as a limitation that may reduce accuracy.

Library generation was performed with multiplex PCR. For sequencing, an Illumina HiSeq 4000 was employed. iRepertoire HTBI primers and Arm-PCR amplification of CDR3 regions were used to construct TCR beta libraries. PCR products were gel purified before sequencing. For the original study's pipeline: Across samples, roughly 60 TRBV and 14 TRBJ segments were identified and used for gene usage analysis of CDR3 amino acid clonotypes. COPE and FqMerger were used to merge filtered high-quality paired reads into contigs. BLAST was used to align contigs to IMGT TRBV, TRBD and TRBJ reference genes, and CDR3 was defined according to IMGT. Any clonotype with a frequency above 0.1% was classified as a highly expanded clone. Repertoire diversity was measured by Shannon entropy, and V-J evenness by the Gini coefficient. Public clonotypes were defined as clonotypes shared by more than one individual. Clones were called with MiXCR by TCRdb after fastp trimmed the public reads at Q25, and only in-frame beta chains were retained. Merged by CDR3 protein, the rows form single entries marked with the most common genes and DNA. TCRdb's processing, not the authors', yielded these V and J calls. Within this sample are about 530,000 distinct CDR3 sequences, with approximately 16% of them counted one time only. The biggest ten clones account for 25% of the sample.

These data were also filed under a second study, of T cells in Graves' hyperthyroidism and ophthalmopathy. As described in the second report: Graves' hyperthyroidism was defined as stable when no progression to ophthalmopathy occurred over 18 months of follow-up. The hyperthyroidism patients were between 18 and 65 years old and newly diagnosed, with a disease duration of less than 2 months. Exclusion was applied to patients with uncontrolled infections, other autoimmune diseases, pregnancy or lactation. Diagnoses were based on clinical symptoms, serum thyroxine and TRAb, thyroid ultrasound and orbital computed tomography. For the first round of RT-PCR on the TCR CDR3, the HTBI primer set was used together with the Qiagen OneStep RT-PCR kit. Most expanded thyroid clonotypes (frequency above 0.001) were also detected in blood, suggesting blood repertoires may reflect thyroid immune responses. A model built on a 13 V-J signature distinguished ophthalmopathy from stable hyperthyroidism, reaching about 88% sensitivity and around 81% specificity in cross-validation and 80%/75% in testing. In validation, progression to ophthalmopathy was predicted by the model with 55% to 71% sensitivity and roughly 76% specificity, a median of about 6 months before onset. A discovery cohort of about 96 patients, 43 with Graves' ophthalmopathy and more than 55 with stable Graves' hyperthyroidism, was used to find distinguishing TCR V-J signatures. Whether ophthalmopathy could be predicted prospectively was tested in an independent validation cohort made up of under 20 hyperthyroidism patients plus 17 patients who later progressed to ophthalmopathy. For training and testing, the 100 or so patients in the discovery cohort were randomly divided in a 7:3 ratio. Thyroid tissue and blood T-cell repertoires from about 6 Graves' hyperthyroidism patients were also compared in the study. Once sampling was done, hyperthyroidism patients were given methimazole at a starting dose of 30 mg daily, whereas ophthalmopathy patients were given high-dose intravenous methylprednisolone. Libraries were constructed in a second round of multiplex PCR, after which size selection and purification were carried out. Libraries were sequenced paired-end with 100 bp reads on an Illumina HiSeq2000. SOAPnuke was used to process the raw data, with reads discarded if the reads contained adapters or uncalled bases, had a mean Phred below 15, or lacked an exact constant-primer or identifier match. COPE v1.2.5 was used to merge the high-quality paired reads, and each unique nucleotide sequence was defined as a clonotype. MiTCR v1.1 was used to align the clonotypes against IMGT TRBV, TRBD and TRBJ reference segments. The analysis included only V-J combinations with a frequency above 0.0001, which together covered around 99% of the repertoires. The TCS score was defined as F50 (clonal expansion) divided by E x V (chaos), with BLOSUM62-based TCRdist calculated between CDR3 peptides within each V-J. Welch's t-statistics and random forest reduced just over 500 V-J features to 10 to 15, which were used in a naive Bayes classifier (R e1071). Sample size was not statistically predetermined, and blinding of investigators to group allocation was not performed. The paper describes TCR Vbeta CDR3 sequencing of around 130 peripheral blood samples, made up of 43 ophthalmopathy patients, roughly 80 hyperthyroidism patients and some 17 progressor patients.

Here the sequenced sample was peripheral blood mononuclear cells (PBMCs), taken at new diagnosis, from a patient treated with antithyroid drugs. The source is a middle-aged woman with Graves disease. Donor details come from another sample of the same person, matched by shared clones. Recombination linked TRBV25-1 to TRBJ1-2; a stretch of 9 junction bases matches TRBD1. At the DNA level, the sequence is TGTGCCAGCAGTGACAGAAGTACAGGGGGCCGCTATGGCTACACCTTC. The resulting protein is CASSDRSTGGRYGYTF.